Below, 8 T cell receptor beta chains from the same sample are listed, as sequenced in a study of blood T cell repertoires in COVID-19. Method: immunoSEQ multiplex PCR; TCRdb's copy keeps in-frame clones and lacks some. The sample includes roughly 230,000 clones, roughly 85% seen only once; the top ten take about 3.9%. The sequencing input was peripheral blood. The source is a woman aged 80 or older with acute or convalescent COVID-19.

About this clone: Other DNA sequences of this sample code for an identical CDR3. This chain links TRBV6-6 with TRBJ1-3; 8 nucleotides align to TRBD1. This CDR3 is built from 15 residues. Germline CDR1 and CDR2: MNHNY and SVGAGI (reference sequence). Trimming took 6 bases from V and 2 from J; bases not matched to a gene: 6. CDR3 nucleotides: TGTGCCAGCAGCTTGGACAGGGATCCTGGAAACACCATATATTTT. Translating it yields CASSLDRDPGNTIYF.

In its sample, this clone was seen once. The chain combines TRBV28 with TRBJ1-5; 8 nucleotides line up with TRBD1. The CDR3 is 16 amino acids. Germline V lookup: CDR1 MDHEN, CDR2 SYDVKM. The ends lost 3 bases at V and 5 bases at J; junction bases unmatched: 9. The CDR3 spells CASSLLTGAGDQPQHF. CDR3 sequence (DNA): TGTGCCAGCAGTTTGCTGACAGGGGCGGGCGATCAGCCCCAGCATTTT.

The V call is TRBV1, the J call TRBJ2-3; no check of the table's D call, TRBD2, against the DNA was made. TRBV1 represents a pseudogene. The CDR3 is 17 amino acids. CDR3 in amino acids: CTSRRTSGPYGTDTQYF. The CDR3 nucleotides are TGCACCAGCAGGCGGACTAGCGGGCCATACGGCACAGATACGCAGTATTTT.

The chain uses TRBV25-1 and TRBJ1-4, with D possibly TRBD1 on 6 matching bases. The CDR3 consists of 14 residues. Trimming took off 4 bases at V and 7 bases at J, with 13 bases between the two ends. Germline CDR1 reads MGHDK; CDR2 reads SYGVNS. The DNA for the CDR3 is TGTGCCAGCAGTGGCAGGGGATCGTTTGAAAAACTGTTTTTT. Translating gives CASSGRGSFEKLFF.

This clone was seen once. The rearrangement joins TRBV4-2 to TRBJ1-5; tentatively, D is TRBD1 (5 bases). The CDR3 consists of 21 residues. The V end lost 0 bases, the J end lost 0 bases, and 24 bases lay between the germline ends. Germline V gives CDR1 LGHNA, CDR2 YNFKEQ. The CDR3 bases are TGTGCCAGCAGCCAAGATCTAATTGCCGGGCAGGGCCCGAATAGCAATCAGCCCCAGCATTTT. Translation gives CASSQDLIAGQGPNSNQPQHF.

V is TRBV6-5 and J is TRBJ1-5, with 8 bases that match TRBD1. With V trimmed by 8 bases and J by 4 bases, 10 bases remained unmatched. Germline assignment: CDR1 MNHEY and CDR2 SVGAGI. This CDR3 spans 15 amino acids. The CDR3 protein is CASELDRGNNQPQHF. DNA for the CDR3: TGTGCCAGCGAGCTAGACAGGGGAAATAATCAGCCCCAGCATTTT.

The rearrangement links TRBV7-9 to TRBJ2-5; tentative D call: TRBD1 (5 bases). Per the germline V gene, CDR1 is SEHNR and CDR2 is FQNEAQ (reference sequence). Trimming cost V 4 bases and J 3 bases, with 9 bases left between them. This CDR3 is 13 amino acids long. This CDR3 reads CASSSTEKETQYF. The CDR3, as DNA: TGTGCCAGCAGCTCGACAGAAAAAGAGACCCAGTACTTC.

The V call is TRBV27, the J call TRBJ2-1; 9 bases match TRBD2. J lost 6 bases, V lost 6 bases, and 6 bases had no gene match. The CDR3 length is 14 residues. The germline V gene has CDR1 MNHEY and CDR2 SMNVEV (reference sequence). CDR3 DNA sequence: TGTGCCAGCAGAAAGGGACTAGCCGGCAATGAGCAGTTCTTC. It codes for CASRKGLAGNEQFF.